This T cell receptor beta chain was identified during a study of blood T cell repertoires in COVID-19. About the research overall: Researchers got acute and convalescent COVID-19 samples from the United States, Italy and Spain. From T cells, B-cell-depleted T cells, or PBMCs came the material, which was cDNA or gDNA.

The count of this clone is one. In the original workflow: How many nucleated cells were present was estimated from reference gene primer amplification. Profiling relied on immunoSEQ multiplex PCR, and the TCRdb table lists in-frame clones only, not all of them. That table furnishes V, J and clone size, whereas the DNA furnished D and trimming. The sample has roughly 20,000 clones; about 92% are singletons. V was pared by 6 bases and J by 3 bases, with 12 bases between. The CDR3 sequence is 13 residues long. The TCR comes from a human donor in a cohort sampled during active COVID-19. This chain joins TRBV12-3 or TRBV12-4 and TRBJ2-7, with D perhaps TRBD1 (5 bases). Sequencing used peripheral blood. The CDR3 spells CASSQTVIYEQYF. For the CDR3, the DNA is TGTGCCAGCAGCCAGACAGTAATCTACGAGCAGTACTTC.